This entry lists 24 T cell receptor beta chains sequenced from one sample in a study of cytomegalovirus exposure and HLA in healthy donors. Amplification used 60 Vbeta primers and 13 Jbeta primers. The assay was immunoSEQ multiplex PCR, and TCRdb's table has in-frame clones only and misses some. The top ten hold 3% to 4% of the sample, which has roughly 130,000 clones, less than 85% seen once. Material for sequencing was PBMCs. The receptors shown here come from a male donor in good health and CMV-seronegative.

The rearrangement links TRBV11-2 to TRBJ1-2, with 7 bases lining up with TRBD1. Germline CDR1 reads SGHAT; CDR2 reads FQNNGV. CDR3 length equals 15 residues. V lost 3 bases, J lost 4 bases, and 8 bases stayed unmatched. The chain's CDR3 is CASSFTGQITYGYTF. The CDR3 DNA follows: TGTGCCAGCAGCTTCACGGGACAGATCACCTATGGCTACACCTTC.

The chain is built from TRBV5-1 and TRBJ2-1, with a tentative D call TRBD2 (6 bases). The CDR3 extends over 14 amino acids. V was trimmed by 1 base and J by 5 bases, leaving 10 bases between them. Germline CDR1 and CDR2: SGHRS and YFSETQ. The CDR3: CASSLRRDHNEQFF. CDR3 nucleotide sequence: TGCGCCAGCAGCTTGCGGAGGGACCACAATGAGCAGTTCTTC.

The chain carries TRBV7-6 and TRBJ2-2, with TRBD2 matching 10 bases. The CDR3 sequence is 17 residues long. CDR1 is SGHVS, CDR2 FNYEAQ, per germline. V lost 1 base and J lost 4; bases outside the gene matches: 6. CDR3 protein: CASSLGAGGPGTGELFF. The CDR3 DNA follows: TGTGCCAGCAGCTTAGGAGCGGGAGGGCCGGGCACCGGGGAGCTGTTTTTT.

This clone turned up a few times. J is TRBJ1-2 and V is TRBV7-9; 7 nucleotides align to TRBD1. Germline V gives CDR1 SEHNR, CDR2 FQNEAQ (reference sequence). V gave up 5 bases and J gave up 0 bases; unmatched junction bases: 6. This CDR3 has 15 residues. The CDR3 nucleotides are TGTGCCAGCAGCCCGCGGGACAGCCCTAACTATGGCTACACCTTC. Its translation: CASSPRDSPNYGYTF.

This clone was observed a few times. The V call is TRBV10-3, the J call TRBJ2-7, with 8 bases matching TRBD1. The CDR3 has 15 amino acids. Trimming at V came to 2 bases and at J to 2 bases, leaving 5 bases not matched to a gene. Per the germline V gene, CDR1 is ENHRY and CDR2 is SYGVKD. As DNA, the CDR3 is TGTGCCATCAGTGAGCGCCGGACAGGGACCTACGAGCAGTACTTC. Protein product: CAISERRTGTYEQYF.

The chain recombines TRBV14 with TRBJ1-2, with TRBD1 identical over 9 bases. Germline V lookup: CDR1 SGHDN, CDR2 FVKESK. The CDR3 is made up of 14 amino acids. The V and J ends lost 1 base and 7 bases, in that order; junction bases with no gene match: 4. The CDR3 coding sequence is TGTGCCAGCAGCCAAGGAACAGGGGGCGGTGGCTACACCTTC. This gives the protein CASSQGTGGGGYTF.

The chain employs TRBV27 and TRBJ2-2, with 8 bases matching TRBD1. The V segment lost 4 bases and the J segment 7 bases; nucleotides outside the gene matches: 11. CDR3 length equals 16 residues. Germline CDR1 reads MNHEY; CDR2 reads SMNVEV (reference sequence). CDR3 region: CASSSPGQVMVGELFF. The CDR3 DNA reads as TGTGCCAGCAGTTCCCCGGGACAGGTGATGGTCGGGGAGCTGTTTTTT.

CDR3 sequence: CAWSVYGRGAKTEAFF. CDR3 in DNA: TGTGCCTGGAGTGTATATGGCAGGGGGGCAAAAACTGAAGCTTTCTTT. V and J are TRBV30 and TRBJ1-1; 7 nucleotides match TRBD1. This CDR3 comprises 16 residues. Trimming at V came to 0 bases and at J to 5 bases, leaving 12 bases not matched to a gene. CDR1 is GTSNPN and CDR2 is SVGIG in the germline V gene (reference sequence).

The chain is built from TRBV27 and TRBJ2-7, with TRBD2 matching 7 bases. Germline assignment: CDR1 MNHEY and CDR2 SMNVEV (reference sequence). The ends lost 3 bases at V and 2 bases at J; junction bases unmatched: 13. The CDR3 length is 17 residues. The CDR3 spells CASSFSRGFGGAYEQYF. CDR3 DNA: TGTGCCAGCAGTTTCTCGAGAGGGTTTGGGGGGGCCTACGAGCAGTACTTC.

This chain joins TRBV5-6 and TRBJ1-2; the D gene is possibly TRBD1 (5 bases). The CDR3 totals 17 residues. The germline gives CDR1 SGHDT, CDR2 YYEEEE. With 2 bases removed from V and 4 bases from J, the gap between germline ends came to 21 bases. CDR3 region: CASSFGPPKGLGYGYTF. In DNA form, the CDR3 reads TGTGCCAGCAGCTTTGGACCCCCAAAGGGGTTAGGCTATGGCTACACCTTC.

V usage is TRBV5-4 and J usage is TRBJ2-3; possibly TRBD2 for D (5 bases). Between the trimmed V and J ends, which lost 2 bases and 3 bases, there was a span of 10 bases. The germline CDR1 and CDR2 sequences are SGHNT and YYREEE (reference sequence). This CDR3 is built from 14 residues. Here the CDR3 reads CASSLSGGTDTQYF. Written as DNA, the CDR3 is TGTGCCAGCAGCTTAAGCGGCGGAACAGATACGCAGTATTTT. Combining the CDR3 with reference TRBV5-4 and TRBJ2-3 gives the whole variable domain ETGVTQSPTHLIKTRGQQVTLRCSSQSGHNTVSWYQQALGQGPQFIFQYYREEENGRGNFPPRFSGLQFPNYSSELNVNALELDDSALYLCASSLSGGTDTQYFGPGTRLTVL.

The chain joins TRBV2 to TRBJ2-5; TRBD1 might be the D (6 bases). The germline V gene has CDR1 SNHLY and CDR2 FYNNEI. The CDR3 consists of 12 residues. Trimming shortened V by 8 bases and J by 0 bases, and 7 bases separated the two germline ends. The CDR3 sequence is CASQGYQETQYF. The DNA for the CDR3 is TGTGCCAGCCAGGGGTACCAAGAGACCCAGTACTTC.

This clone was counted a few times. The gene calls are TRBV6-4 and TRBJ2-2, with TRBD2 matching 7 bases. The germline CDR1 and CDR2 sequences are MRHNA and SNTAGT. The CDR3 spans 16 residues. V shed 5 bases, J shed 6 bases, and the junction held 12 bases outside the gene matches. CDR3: CASSQTPGRDAGELFF. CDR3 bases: TGTGCCAGCAGTCAAACCCCAGGGAGGGACGCCGGGGAGCTGTTTTTT.

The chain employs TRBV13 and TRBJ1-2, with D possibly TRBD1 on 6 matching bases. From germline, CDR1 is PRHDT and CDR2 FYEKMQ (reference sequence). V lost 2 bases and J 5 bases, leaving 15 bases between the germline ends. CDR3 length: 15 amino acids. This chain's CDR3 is CASSLIRDNYYGYTF. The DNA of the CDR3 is TGTGCCAGCAGCTTAATCCGGGACAACTATTATGGCTACACCTTC. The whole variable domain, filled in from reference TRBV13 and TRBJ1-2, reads AAGVIQSPRHLIKEKRETATLKCYPIPRHDTVYWYQQGPGQDPQFLISFYEKMQSDKGSIPDRFSAQQFSDYHSELNMSSLELGDSALYFCASSLIRDNYYGYTFGSGTRLTVV.

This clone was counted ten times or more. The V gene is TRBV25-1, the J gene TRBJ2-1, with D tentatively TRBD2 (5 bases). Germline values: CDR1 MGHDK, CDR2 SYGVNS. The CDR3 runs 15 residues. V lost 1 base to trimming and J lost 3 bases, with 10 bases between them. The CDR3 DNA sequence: TGTGCCAGCAGTGAATTGGGCCGGGACTACAATGAGCAGTTCTTC. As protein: CASSELGRDYNEQFF.

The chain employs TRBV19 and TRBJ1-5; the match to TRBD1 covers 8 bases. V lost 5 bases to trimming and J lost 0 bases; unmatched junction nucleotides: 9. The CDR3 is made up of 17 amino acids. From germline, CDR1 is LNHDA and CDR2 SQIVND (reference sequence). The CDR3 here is CASSPRRDRFSNQPQHF. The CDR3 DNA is TGTGCCAGTAGTCCAAGGAGGGACAGGTTTAGCAATCAGCCCCAGCATTTT.

CDR3 sequence reads: CASRRGLGWSEQFF. CDR3 nucleotides: TGTGCCAGCAGGCGGGGACTAGGGTGGTCCGAGCAGTTCTTC. The rearrangement uses TRBV2 and TRBJ2-1, with TRBD2 matching over 8 bases. Trimming removed 6 bases from V and 10 bases from J; junction bases left unmatched: 11. This CDR3 comprises 14 residues. Germline lookup yields CDR1 SNHLY and CDR2 FYNNEI.

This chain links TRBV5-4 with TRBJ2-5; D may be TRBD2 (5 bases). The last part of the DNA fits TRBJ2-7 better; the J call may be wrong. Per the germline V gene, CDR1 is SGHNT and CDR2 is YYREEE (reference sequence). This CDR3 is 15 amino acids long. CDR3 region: CASSPRGPNSYEQYF. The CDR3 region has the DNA TGTGCCAGCAGCCCCCGCGGGCCCAACTCCTACGAGCAGTACTTC.

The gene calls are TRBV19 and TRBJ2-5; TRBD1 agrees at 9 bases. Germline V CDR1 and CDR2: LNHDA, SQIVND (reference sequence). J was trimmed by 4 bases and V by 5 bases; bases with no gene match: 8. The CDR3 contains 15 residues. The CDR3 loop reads CASSLLTGGRETQYF. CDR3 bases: TGTGCCAGTAGTTTATTGACAGGGGGGAGAGAGACCCAGTACTTC. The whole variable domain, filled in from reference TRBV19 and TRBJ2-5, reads DGGITQSPKYLFRKEGQNVTLSCEQNLNHDAMYWYRQDPGQGLRLIYYSQIVNDFQKGDIAEGYSVSREKKESFPLTVTSAQKNPTAFYLCASSLLTGGRETQYFGPGTRLLVL.

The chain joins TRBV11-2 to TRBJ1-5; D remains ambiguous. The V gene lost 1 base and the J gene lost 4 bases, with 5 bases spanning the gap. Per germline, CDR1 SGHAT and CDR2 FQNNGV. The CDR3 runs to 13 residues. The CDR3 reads CASSLGDNQPQHF. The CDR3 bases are TGTGCCAGCAGCTTAGGAGATAATCAGCCCCAGCATTTT.

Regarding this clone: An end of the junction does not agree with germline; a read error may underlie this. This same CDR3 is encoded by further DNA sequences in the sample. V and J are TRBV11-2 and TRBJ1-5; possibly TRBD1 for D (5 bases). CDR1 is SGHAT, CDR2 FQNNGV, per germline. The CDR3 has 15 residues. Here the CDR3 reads CASSLFAGMEQPQHF. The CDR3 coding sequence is TGTGCCAGCAGCCTCTTCGCAGGGATGGAGCAGCCTCAGCATTTT.

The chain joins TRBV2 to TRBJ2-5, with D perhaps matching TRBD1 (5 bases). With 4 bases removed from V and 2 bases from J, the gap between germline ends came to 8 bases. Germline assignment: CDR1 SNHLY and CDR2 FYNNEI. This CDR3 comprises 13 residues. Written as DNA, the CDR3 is TGTGCCAGCAGTGTGGGGCTACAAGAGACCCAGTACTTC. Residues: CASSVGLQETQYF.

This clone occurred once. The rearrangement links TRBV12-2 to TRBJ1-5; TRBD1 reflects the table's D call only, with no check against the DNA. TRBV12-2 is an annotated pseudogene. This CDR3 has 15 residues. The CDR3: CASRYGAGAWQPQHF. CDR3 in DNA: TGTGCAAGTCGCTATGGGGCAGGGGCTTGGCAGCCCCAGCATTTT.

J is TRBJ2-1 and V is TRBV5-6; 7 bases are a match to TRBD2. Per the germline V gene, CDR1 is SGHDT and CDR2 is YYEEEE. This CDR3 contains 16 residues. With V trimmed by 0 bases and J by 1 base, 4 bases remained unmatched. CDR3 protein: CASSLVYGGSYNEQFF. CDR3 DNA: TGTGCCAGCAGCTTGGTTTACGGGGGGTCCTACAATGAGCAGTTCTTC.